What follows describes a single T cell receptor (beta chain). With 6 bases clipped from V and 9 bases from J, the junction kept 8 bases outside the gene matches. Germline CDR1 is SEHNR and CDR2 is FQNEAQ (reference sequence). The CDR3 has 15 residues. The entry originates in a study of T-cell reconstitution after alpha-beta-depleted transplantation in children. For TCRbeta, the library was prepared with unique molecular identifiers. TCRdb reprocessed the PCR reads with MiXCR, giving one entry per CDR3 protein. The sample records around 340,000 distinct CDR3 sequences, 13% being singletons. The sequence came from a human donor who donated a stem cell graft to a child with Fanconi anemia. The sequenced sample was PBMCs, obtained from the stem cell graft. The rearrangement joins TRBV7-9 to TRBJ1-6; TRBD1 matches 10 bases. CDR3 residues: CASRYGQGESSPLHF. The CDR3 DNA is TGTGCCAGCAGGTACGGACAGGGGGAGAGTTCACCCCTCCACTTT.